Listed below are T cell receptor beta chains from one sample, sequenced in a study of T cells in Graves' hyperthyroidism and ophthalmopathy. TCRdb recomputed calls from the multiplex PCR reads with MiXCR, one row per CDR3 protein. The table shows roughly 560,000 distinct CDR3 sequences, with roughly 15% occurring only once. The specimen was blood. The receptors were sampled from a woman in her thirties or forties with Graves' ophthalmopathy. The CDR3 runs from the conserved cysteine through the conserved F or W. D genes are given only for firm matches. A row's size may be missing; if present it is once, few, many or a size class.

D,V,size,J,CDR3,DNA
-,TRBV4-1,few,TRBJ2-7,CASSQAFPTYEQYF,TGCGCCAGCAGCCAAGCTTTCCCCACCTACGAGCAGTACTTC
-,TRBV24-1,many,TRBJ2-5,CATSDPTPGGQETQYF,TGTGCCACCAGTGATCCCACCCCGGGCGGCCAAGAGACCCAGTACTTC
-,TRBV11-2,-,TRBJ2-7,CASRTPYRTDTIYEQYF,TGTGCCAGCAGGACCCCCTATAGGACAGATACTATTTACGAGCAGTACTTC
-,TRBV28,many,TRBJ2-7,CASSLLEGLGEQYF,TGTGCCAGCAGTTTATTAGAAGGCCTTGGGGAGCAGTACTTC
TRBD2,TRBV5-1,-,TRBJ2-7,CASSLDTSGRAYEQYF,TGCGCCAGCAGCTTGGATACTAGCGGGAGGGCCTACGAGCAGTACTTC
TRBD2,TRBV20-1,many,TRBJ2-5,CSAELLAGGETQYF,TGCAGTGCCGAGTTACTAGCGGGGGGGGAGACCCAGTACTTC
-,TRBV7-6,many,TRBJ2-7,CASSLAGADSYEQYF,TGTGCCAGCAGCTTAGCGGGAGCGGACTCCTACGAGCAGTACTTC
-,TRBV2,many,TRBJ1-2,CASMGNMGNGYTF,TGTGCCAGCATGGGAAACATGGGTAATGGCTACACCTTC
-,TRBV12-3/TRBV12-4,many,TRBJ2-2,CASSFLYSGSTGELFF,TGTGCCAGCAGTTTTTTATACAGCGGTAGCACCGGGGAGCTGTTTTTT
-,TRBV6-1,many,TRBJ2-7,CASSKGREQYF,TGTGCCAGCAGCAAGGGCCGGGAGCAGTACTTC
-,TRBV19,few,TRBJ1-5,CASSIFGVSSNQPQHF,TGTGCCAGTAGTATATTCGGGGTATCGAGCAATCAGCCCCAGCATTTT
-,TRBV20-1,many,TRBJ2-5,CSASGAGETQYF,TGCAGTGCTAGCGGGGCCGGGGAGACCCAGTACTTC
TRBD2,TRBV27,many,TRBJ2-5,CASSSLSGGLAGGAGETQYF,TGTGCCAGCAGTTCACTCTCAGGGGGACTAGCGGGAGGCGCAGGAGAGACCCAGTACTTC
-,TRBV20-1,-,TRBJ2-7,CSARGAGVAYEQYF,TGCAGTGCTAGAGGGGCAGGGGTTGCCTACGAGCAGTACTTC
TRBD2,TRBV29-1,many,TRBJ2-5,CSVEGGGAEETQYF,TGCAGCGTTGAAGGGGGAGGGGCGGAAGAGACCCAGTACTTC
-,TRBV6-1,few,TRBJ1-5,CASRLGGNSNQPQHF,TGTGCCAGCAGACTGGGGGGAAATAGCAATCAGCCCCAGCATTTT
-,TRBV7-9,many,TRBJ1-1,CASSFHQGETEAFF,TGTGCCAGCAGCTTCCATCAGGGAGAGACTGAAGCTTTCTTT
TRBD1,TRBV27,-,TRBJ1-5,CASSREGQGRNQPQHF,TGTGCCAGCAGTCGCGAAGGACAGGGGCGTAATCAGCCCCAGCATTTT
-,TRBV20-1,-,TRBJ2-2,CSARDPTGPNTGELFF,TGCAGTGCTAGAGATCCGACAGGCCCGAACACCGGGGAGCTGTTTTTT
-,TRBV4-1,-,TRBJ1-6,CASSHEQDSPLHF,TGCGCCAGCAGCCATGAACAGGATTCACCCCTCCACTTT
-,TRBV29-1,many,TRBJ2-7,CSVGGQPVYEQYF,TGCAGCGTTGGAGGGCAGCCGGTCTACGAGCAGTACTTC
-,TRBV4-3,-,TRBJ1-6,CASSPTMEDNSPLHF,TGCGCCAGCAGCCCTACGATGGAGGATAATTCACCCCTCCACTTT
TRBD1,TRBV4-2,-,TRBJ1-5,CASSQGGQVRNQPQHF,TGTGCCAGCAGCCAAGGTGGACAGGTGCGCAATCAGCCCCAGCATTTT
-,TRBV19,-,TRBJ1-6,CASSMTVSYNSPLHF,TGTGCCAGTAGTATGACGGTCTCCTATAATTCACCCCTCCACTTT
-,TRBV2,many,TRBJ2-6,CASSEQGRGANVLTF,TGTGCCAGCAGTGAACAGGGTAGGGGGGCCAACGTCCTGACTTTC
-,TRBV27,-,TRBJ1-1,CASRQVGRGEATEAFF,TGTGCCAGCAGACAGGTAGGACGAGGCGAGGCTACTGAAGCTTTCTTT
-,TRBV2,many,TRBJ2-6,CASSEELFRTGANVLTF,TGTGCCAGCAGTGAAGAGTTGTTTCGTACTGGGGCCAACGTCCTGACTTTC
-,TRBV28,many,TRBJ2-7,CASSFALASRVDEQYF,TGTGCCAGCAGTTTCGCATTAGCCTCTAGGGTGGACGAGCAGTACTTC
-,TRBV12-5,many,TRBJ2-5,CASGISTGMRQETQYF,TGTGCTAGTGGTATCTCGACTGGGATGCGTCAAGAGACCCAGTACTTC
-,TRBV24-1,-,TRBJ2-5,CATSDLRRGSETQYF,TGTGCCACCAGTGACTTAAGGCGGGGTTCCGAGACCCAGTACTTC
-,TRBV11-2,-,TRBJ1-1,CASSLEVPRNTEAFF,TGTGCCAGCAGCTTAGAAGTTCCTAGGAACACTGAAGCTTTCTTT
-,TRBV11-2,few,TRBJ2-7,CASSPHQRESSYEQYF,TGTGCCAGCAGCCCCCATCAAAGGGAGAGCTCCTACGAGCAGTACTTC
-,TRBV19,few,TRBJ1-1,CASSPPDTEAFF,TGTGCCAGTAGCCCGCCTGACACTGAAGCTTTCTTT
-,TRBV5-1,-,TRBJ2-3,CASSVQEADTQYF,TGCGCCAGCAGCGTACAGGAGGCAGATACGCAGTATTTT
-,TRBV20-1,many,TRBJ1-3,CSAEYQGLGGNTIYF,TGCAGTGCCGAGTACCAGGGGCTGGGGGGAAACACCATATATTTT
-,TRBV30,few,TRBJ1-5,CAWGGAQGQPQHF,TGTGCCTGGGGGGGGGCCCAGGGTCAGCCCCAGCATTTT
-,TRBV28,-,TRBJ1-1,CASSQPGLYTEAFF,TGTGCCAGCAGCCAGCCCGGACTGTACACTGAAGCTTTCTTT
TRBD1,TRBV4-1,-,TRBJ1-6,CASSQVLGGQGASPLHF,TGCGCCAGCAGCCAAGTTCTAGGGGGACAGGGGGCCTCACCCCTCCACTTT
-,TRBV30,few,TRBJ2-7,CAWSLSGTVSSYEQYF,TGTGCCTGGAGTCTCTCCGGGACGGTAAGCTCCTACGAGCAGTACTTC
TRBD2,TRBV6-2/TRBV6-3,many,TRBJ2-7,CAIRASGGMYEQYF,TGTGCCATCCGCGCGTCGGGGGGGATGTACGAGCAGTACTTC
-,TRBV29-1,many,TRBJ1-1,CSVGDSLNTEAFF,TGCAGCGTTGGGGATAGCCTGAACACTGAAGCTTTCTTT
-,TRBV7-2,many,TRBJ2-7,CASSSRPDSSYEQYF,TGTGCCAGCAGCTCACGACCTGACAGCTCCTACGAGCAGTACTTC
-,TRBV28,many,TRBJ2-2,CASIKQRDGELFF,TGTGCCAGCATTAAACAACGGGACGGGGAGCTGTTTTTT
TRBD1,TRBV6-1,-,TRBJ1-5,CASSEAGGVGQPQHF,TGTGCCAGCAGTGAAGCAGGGGGCGTCGGTCAGCCCCAGCATTTT
TRBD1,TRBV6-1,many,TRBJ1-5,CASSEVSAVNTGGQPQHF,TGTGCCAGCAGTGAAGTATCGGCGGTGAATACAGGGGGTCAGCCCCAGCATTTT
-,TRBV6-1,-,TRBJ1-3,CASSRGVDGNTIYF,TGTGCCAGCAGCCGGGGGGTCGACGGAAACACCATATATTTT
-,TRBV2,-,TRBJ2-2,CASKSGTGELFF,TGTGCCAGCAAGTCGGGAACCGGGGAGCTGTTTTTT
-,TRBV3-1,-,TRBJ2-5,CASSQFLRETQYF,TGTGCCAGCAGCCAGTTTCTGCGAGAGACCCAGTACTTC
-,TRBV7-2,-,TRBJ1-1,CASSLEPREGTEAFF,TGTGCCAGCAGCTTAGAGCCCAGGGAGGGGACTGAAGCTTTCTTT
-,TRBV6-2/TRBV6-3,many,TRBJ2-7,CARRRGQIYEQYF,TGTGCCAGAAGGCGGGGGCAGATCTACGAGCAGTACTTC
-,TRBV9,many,TRBJ2-5,CASSVGLSQETQYF,TGTGCCAGCAGCGTAGGACTATCCCAAGAGACCCAGTACTTC
-,TRBV6-5,-,TRBJ1-6,CASSYWASSYNSPLHF,TGTGCCAGCAGTTACTGGGCGAGCTCCTATAATTCACCCCTCCACTTT
-,TRBV4-1,few,TRBJ1-3,CASSQVNRDLRSSGNTIYF,TGCGCCAGCAGCCAAGTAAACAGGGACCTCCGGAGCTCTGGAAACACCATATATTTT
TRBD1,TRBV15,few,TRBJ1-1,CATSRDRTGGLNTEAFF,TGTGCCACCAGCAGAGATCGAACAGGGGGCTTGAACACTGAAGCTTTCTTT
TRBD1,TRBV27,many,TRBJ1-5,CASGGQGSLEGAQPQHF,TGTGCCAGCGGGGGACAGGGTTCCTTGGAGGGAGCTCAGCCCCAGCATTTT